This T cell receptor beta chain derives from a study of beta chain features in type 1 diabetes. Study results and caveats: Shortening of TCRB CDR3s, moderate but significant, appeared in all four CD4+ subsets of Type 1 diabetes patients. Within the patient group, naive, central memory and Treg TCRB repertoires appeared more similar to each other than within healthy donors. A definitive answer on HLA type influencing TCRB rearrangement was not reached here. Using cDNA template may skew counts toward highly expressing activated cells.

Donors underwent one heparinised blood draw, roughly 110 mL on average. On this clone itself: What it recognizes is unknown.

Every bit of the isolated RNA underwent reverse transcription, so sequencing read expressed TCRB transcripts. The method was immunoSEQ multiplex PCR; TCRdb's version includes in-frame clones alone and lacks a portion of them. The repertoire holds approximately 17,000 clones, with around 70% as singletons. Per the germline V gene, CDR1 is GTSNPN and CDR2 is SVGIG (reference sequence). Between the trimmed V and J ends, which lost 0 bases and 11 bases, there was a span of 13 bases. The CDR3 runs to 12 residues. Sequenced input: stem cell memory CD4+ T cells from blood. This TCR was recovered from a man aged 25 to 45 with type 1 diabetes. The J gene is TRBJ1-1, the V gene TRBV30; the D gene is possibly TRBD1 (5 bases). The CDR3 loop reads CAWSVQGARAFF. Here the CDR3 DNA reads TGTGCCTGGAGTGTTCAGGGCGCGCGGGCTTTCTTT.